These 32 T cell receptor beta chains share one sample of origin, sequenced in a study of cytomegalovirus exposure and HLA in healthy donors. In the PCR, 60 Vbeta and 13 Jbeta primers were used. Libraries were prepared by immunoSEQ multiplex PCR; TCRdb keeps only in-frame clonotypes and omits some of them. The sample includes approximately 110,000 clones, approximately 71% of them seen just once. Sequenced: PBMCs. The source of these receptors is a woman in her seventies in good health and CMV-seropositive.

The V call is TRBV10-3, the J call TRBJ1-4, with 11 bases identical to TRBD1. The CDR3 totals 18 residues. The V gene end was trimmed by 4 bases and the J gene end by 0 bases; junction bases not matched to a gene: 7. The germline gives CDR1 ENHRY, CDR2 SYGVKD. The CDR3 spells CAISAGTGGVATNEKLFF. The CDR3 coding sequence is TGTGCCATCAGTGCAGGGACAGGGGGGGTGGCAACTAATGAAAAACTGTTTTTT.

The rearrangement links TRBV5-1 to TRBJ2-5; 12 nucleotides agree with TRBD1. Germline V gene sequence: CDR1 SGHRS, CDR2 YFSETQ. The CDR3 runs to 17 residues. The V and J ends lost 0 bases and 5 bases, in that order; junction bases with no gene match: 8. CDR3 amino acids: CASSLATGTGGQETQYF. CDR3 bases: TGCGCCAGCAGCTTGGCGACCGGGACAGGGGGCCAGGAGACCCAGTACTTC.

The rearrangement links TRBV23-1 to TRBJ1-6; TRBD1 matches 7 bases. TRBV23-1 is classed as an ORF, of uncertain function. The CDR3 runs 15 residues. J lost 7 bases, V lost 8 bases, and 11 bases had no gene match. CDR3 amino acids: CASPPRDSPNSPLHF. CDR3 DNA: TGCGCCAGCCCACCCAGGGACAGCCCGAATTCACCCCTCCACTTT.

In this sample, this clone turned up a few times. This rearrangement joins TRBV5-1 to TRBJ2-1, with D uncertain. Per germline, CDR1 SGHRS and CDR2 YFSETQ. V gave up 1 base and J gave up 3 bases, with 5 bases separating them. The CDR3 extends over 13 amino acids. CDR3 DNA: TGCGCCAGCAGCTTGAGTAGCTACAATGAGCAGTTCTTC. Its translation: CASSLSSYNEQFF.

As regards this clone: The sample holds other DNA sequences that translate to the same CDR3. The chain recombines TRBV14 with TRBJ1-6; 10 bases agree with TRBD1. Germline-derived CDR1 and CDR2 are SGHDN and FVKESK. This CDR3 comprises 14 residues. Trimming removed 8 bases from V and 7 bases from J; junction bases left unmatched: 5. The CDR3 spells CASRGTGANSPLHF. CDR3 DNA: TGTGCCAGCCGCGGGACAGGGGCAAATTCACCCCTCCACTTT.

This clone was seen more than once but under ten times. The chain recombines TRBV11-3 with TRBJ1-1; D is possibly TRBD1 (5 bases). V was cut by 3 bases and J by 6 bases, with 11 bases left in between. Per the germline V gene, CDR1 is SGHNT and CDR2 is YENEEA. The CDR3 consists of 13 residues. The CDR3 region is CASSFAPGAEAFF. DNA for the CDR3: TGTGCCAGCAGCTTTGCCCCGGGGGCTGAAGCTTTCTTT.

The chain joins TRBV5-1 to TRBJ2-5; perhaps TRBD1 as D (6 bases). Germline CDR1 and CDR2: SGHRS and YFSETQ. The V end lost 4 bases, the J end lost 2 bases, and 12 bases lay between the germline ends. The CDR3 spans 14 residues. The CDR3 sequence: CASSPGQLQETQYF. The CDR3 DNA follows: TGCGCCAGCAGCCCCGGACAGCTACAAGAGACCCAGTACTTC.

The V gene is TRBV2, the J gene TRBJ1-4; D unclear. CDR3 length equals 14 residues. Looked up from germline, CDR1 is SNHLY and CDR2 is FYNNEI. The ends were cut back, 4 bases at V and 5 bases at J, with 11 bases in the middle. The CDR3 here is CASSAQGVNEKLFF. The DNA for the CDR3 is TGTGCCAGCAGTGCCCAAGGAGTGAATGAAAAACTGTTTTTT.

The chain employs TRBV27 and TRBJ1-6; D is possibly TRBD1 (6 bases). The CDR3 spans 14 residues. The V gene lost 7 bases and the J gene lost 6 bases, with 13 bases spanning the gap. CDR1 is MNHEY and CDR2 is SMNVEV in the germline V gene (reference sequence). The DNA of the CDR3 is TGTGCCAGCAATTCCGGGACATTTAATTCACCCCTCCACTTT. It translates to CASNSGTFNSPLHF.

The chain carries TRBV5-1 and TRBJ1-1, with 10 nucleotides matching TRBD1. The CDR3 is made up of 14 amino acids. V was pared by 5 bases and J by 5 bases, with 6 bases of the junction left unmatched. Germline lookup yields CDR1 SGHRS and CDR2 YFSETQ. This CDR3 is CASRLGQGGTEAFF. The CDR3 DNA sequence: TGCGCCAGCAGACTTGGACAGGGGGGGACTGAAGCTTTCTTT.

The V call is TRBV6-5, the J call TRBJ2-2; D perhaps matches TRBD2 (6 bases). The CDR3 has 13 residues. V lost 7 bases and J 1 base, leaving 7 bases between the germline ends. Germline-derived CDR1 and CDR2 are MNHEY and SVGAGI. The CDR3 DNA reads as TGTGCCAGCACCGGGAGGAACACCGGGGAGCTGTTTTTT. This codes for CASTGRNTGELFF.

A few counts support this clone. The CDR3 region has the DNA TGTGCCAGCAGCTTAGATTCCGGGATGGGTAATGAAAAACTGTTTTTT. Protein: CASSLDSGMGNEKLFF. This chain connects TRBV11-2 to TRBJ1-4, with unresolved D. The ends were cut back, 0 bases at V and 4 bases at J, with 12 bases in the middle. The CDR3 covers 16 residues. CDR1 is SGHAT, CDR2 FQNNGV, per germline.

The CDR3, as DNA: TGTGCCAGCAGCTTCCGAGGTGGGGCTTTCTTT. Protein: CASSFRGGAFF. V usage is TRBV5-6 and J usage is TRBJ1-1; D ambiguous. Germline lookup yields CDR1 SGHDT and CDR2 YYEEEE. V was pared by 2 bases and J by 11 bases, with 10 bases between. The CDR3 sequence is 11 residues long.

CDR3: CASSLYGLAGGVNEQFF. DNA for the CDR3: TGTGCCAGCAGCTTATACGGCCTAGCGGGGGGCGTCAATGAGCAGTTCTTC. The chain links TRBV7-2 to TRBJ2-1; 11 positions match TRBD2. V gave up 2 bases and J gave up 6 bases; unmatched junction bases: 9. Germline CDR1 and CDR2: SGHTA and FQGNSA. This CDR3 comprises 17 residues.

The rearrangement links TRBV6-5 to TRBJ1-6; D uncertain. Germline CDR1 and CDR2: MNHEY and SVGAGI. This CDR3 region has 14 residues. V lost 5 bases and J lost 7, with 12 bases in between. In DNA, the CDR3 is TGTGCCAGCAGTCCTCTAGTTGGAAATTCACCCCTCCACTTT. As protein: CASSPLVGNSPLHF.

This clone appeared a single time. The chain has TRBV30 and TRBJ1-1; possible D gene TRBD1, 6 bases. Germline V gene lookup returns CDR1 GTSNPN and CDR2 SVGIG (reference sequence). V shed 5 bases and J shed 5 bases, with 18 bases lying between them. CDR3 size: 14 residues. CDR3 region: CAWGTREIRTEAFF. CDR3 nucleotide sequence: TGTGCCTGGGGGACAAGGGAAATCAGGACTGAAGCTTTCTTT.

J is TRBJ1-1 and V is TRBV19; 7 bases match TRBD1. Germline CDR1 LNHDA, CDR2 SQIVND (reference sequence). This CDR3 region has 13 residues. J lost 11 bases, V lost 1 base, and 7 bases had no gene match. Written as DNA, the CDR3 is TGTGCCAGTAGTATAGGACAGGGACTTCAGGCTTTCTTT. This encodes CASSIGQGLQAFF.

This chain connects TRBV5-1 to TRBJ2-7, with 10 bases matching TRBD1. CDR3 size: 15 residues. Trimming cost V 3 bases and J 5 bases; bases outside gene matches: 8. The germline CDR1 and CDR2 sequences are SGHRS and YFSETQ. This chain's CDR3 is CASSSTGTGENEQYF. CDR3 DNA: TGCGCCAGCAGCTCCACCGGGACAGGGGAAAACGAGCAGTACTTC.

V is TRBV18 and J is TRBJ2-1, with TRBD1 matching over 8 bases. Germline lookup yields CDR1 KGHSH and CDR2 LQKENI. The CDR3 loop spans 15 amino acids. The V and J ends lost 2 bases and 8 bases, in that order; junction bases with no gene match: 8. The CDR3 DNA follows: TGTGCCAGCTCACCAATTCAGGGGGCATCCGATGAGCAGTTCTTC. Translated, it gives CASSPIQGASDEQFF.

The CDR3: CASSFQGSGDTQYF. The CDR3 DNA sequence: TGTGCCAGCAGCTTTCAGGGGTCGGGAGATACGCAGTATTTT. The V call is TRBV7-3, the J call TRBJ2-3; perhaps TRBD1 as D (6 bases). Trimming left V 3 bases short and J 5 bases short, with 12 bases between. The CDR3 has 14 amino acids. The germline CDR1 and CDR2 sequences are SGHTA and FQGTGA.

The rearrangement uses TRBV10-3 and TRBJ2-2; D is possibly TRBD1 (7 bases). Germline loops: CDR1 ENHRY, CDR2 SYGVKD. Trimming left V 10 bases short and J 5 bases short, with 20 bases between. This CDR3 is 15 amino acids long. Here the CDR3 reads CATTGAGTSTGELFF. The CDR3 nucleotides read TGTGCCACAACAGGGGCCGGGACTTCAACCGGGGAGCTGTTTTTT.

The chain uses TRBV1 and TRBJ2-5; the table's D call, TRBD2, has no DNA check behind it. TRBV1 is termed a pseudogene. The CDR3 is made up of 15 amino acids. CDR3 bases: TGCACCAGCAGTCAACCGGGGGGGACGGAAGAGACCCAGTACTTC. It codes for CTSSQPGGTEETQYF.

The CDR3 loop is CASSSRTGVSSYEQYF. In DNA form, the CDR3 reads TGTGCCAGCAGTTCTAGGACAGGAGTGAGCTCCTACGAGCAGTACTTC. The chain employs TRBV6-5 and TRBJ2-7, with TRBD1 identical over 7 bases. This CDR3 comprises 16 residues. Germline V gene data show CDR1 as MNHEY and CDR2 as SVGAGI. J gave up 0 bases and V 4 bases, and 9 bases lay outside the gene matches.

The chain links TRBV7-3 to TRBJ2-7, with a weak D call TRBD2 (6 bases). This CDR3 region has 15 residues. V was pared by 0 bases and J by 3 bases, with 12 bases between. Germline V lookup: CDR1 SGHTA, CDR2 FQGTGA. Here the CDR3 DNA reads TGTGCCAGCAGCTTAACAGGAGGGCCCTACTACGAGCAGTACTTC. Encoded protein: CASSLTGGPYYEQYF.

The chain carries TRBV4-2 and TRBJ2-3; tentative D call: TRBD2 (5 bases). V was pared by 1 base and J by 0 bases, with 23 bases between. This CDR3 comprises 20 residues. CDR1 and CDR2 (germline): LGHNA, YNFKEQ. The CDR3: CASSQGVTDSWAASTDTQYF. The CDR3, as DNA: TGTGCCAGCAGCCAAGGGGTAACGGACTCCTGGGCCGCTAGCACAGATACGCAGTATTTT.

This chain uses TRBV6-1 with TRBJ1-2; unclear D gene. V lost 2 bases to trimming and J lost 0 bases, with 7 bases between them. This CDR3 spans 14 amino acids. Per the germline V gene, CDR1 is MNHNS and CDR2 is SASEGT. This chain's CDR3 is CASSETVTNYGYTF. The CDR3 region has the DNA TGTGCCAGCAGTGAAACGGTGACTAACTATGGCTACACCTTC.

This chain links TRBV30 with TRBJ1-2; maybe TRBD1 (5 bases). Deletions cut 0 bases from V and 2 bases from J, with 7 bases between. Per the germline V gene, CDR1 is GTSNPN and CDR2 is SVGIG (reference sequence). The CDR3 is 13 residues long. The DNA of the CDR3 is TGTGCCTGGAGTGTCTCAGGGAACTATGGCTACACCTTC. Protein sequence: CAWSVSGNYGYTF.

CDR3 residues: CASSDAGTALRSSYNEQFF. Written as DNA, the CDR3 is TGCGCCAGCAGTGATGCCGGGACAGCCCTACGGAGCTCCTACAATGAGCAGTTCTTC. J is TRBJ2-1 and V is TRBV10-1, with 7 bases that match TRBD1. Looked up from germline, CDR1 is WNHNN and CDR2 is SYGVQD (reference sequence). V gave up 3 bases and J gave up 0 bases; unmatched junction bases: 14. The CDR3 runs 19 residues.

Remarks on this clone: One end of the junction varies from germline; a read error may be responsible. The chain uses TRBV7-7 and TRBJ1-3; D unclear. There are 13 residues in the CDR3. Looked up from germline, CDR1 is SSHAT and CDR2 is FNYEAQ (reference sequence). Here the CDR3 DNA reads TGTGCTAGCAGCCGGGATTATGTTGGCACCATATATTTT. It is translated as CASSRDYVGTIYF.

This sequence joins TRBV14 and TRBJ1-4, with TRBD1 matching 7 bases. V gave up 6 bases and J gave up 4 bases; unmatched junction bases: 14. CDR3 length equals 17 residues. Germline loops: CDR1 SGHDN, CDR2 FVKESK. CDR3 in amino acids: CASSLQGRGFLNEKLFF. The CDR3 DNA follows: TGTGCCAGCAGTCTACAGGGGCGAGGATTCCTTAATGAAAAACTGTTTTTT.

The chain couples TRBV6-1 to TRBJ2-5, with D tentatively TRBD2 (5 bases). This CDR3 comprises 16 residues. Trimming removed 1 base at V and 1 base at J, with 13 bases between. Germline CDR1 is MNHNS and CDR2 is SASEGT. The CDR3 nucleotides are TGTGCCAGCAGTGAAGATCTTGGTCTAGCCCAAGAGACCCAGTACTTC. Protein sequence: CASSEDLGLAQETQYF.

J is TRBJ2-2 and V is TRBV7-6; no reliable D call. V was shortened by 2 bases and J by 0 bases, with 7 bases between the two germline ends. Germline CDR1 and CDR2: SGHVS and FNYEAQ. There are 15 residues in the CDR3. Here the CDR3 reads CASSLQNANTGELFF. The CDR3, as DNA: TGTGCCAGCAGCTTACAGAACGCGAACACCGGGGAGCTGTTTTTT. Drawing the rest from reference TRBV7-6 and TRBJ2-2, the complete variable domain is GAGVSQSPRYKVTKRGQDVALRCDPISGHVSLYWYRQALGQGPEFLTYFNYEAQQDKSGLPNDRFSAERPEGSISTLTIQRTEQRDSAMYRCASSLQNANTGELFFGEGSRLTVL.